This T cell receptor beta chain was retrieved from a study of blood T cells in healthy people across ages. PCR was performed a second time for about 6 to 12 cycles using a sample-barcoded 5' primer and a J-beta primer mix. TCRdb used MiXCR to reprocess the 5' RACE reads, holding one entry per CDR3 protein. The sample holds over a million distinct CDR3 sequences, over 35% seen once. Trimming pared 2 bases from V and 0 bases from J, leaving 12 bases between. In germline, CDR1 is SGHKS, CDR2 YYEKEE (reference sequence). The CDR3 sequence is 16 residues long. This chain uses TRBV5-5 with TRBJ1-3, with D hard to call. This sequence was found in a woman aged 55-75 years in good health. Sequenced: blood. CDR3 loop: CASSFSASLSGNTIYF. CDR3 coding DNA: TGTGCCAGCAGCTTTTCTGCTTCTCTCTCTGGAAACACCATATATTTT.